The source of this T cell receptor beta chain is a study of shared clonotypes between healthy human individuals. Study observations and caveats: Naive CD4 clonotypes overlapped across a few donors at around 4.8%.

The V segment lost 5 bases and the J segment 3 bases; nucleotides outside the gene matches: 6. CDR1 SGHAT and CDR2 FQNNGV come from the germline V gene. This CDR3 region has 14 residues. Turning to this clone: Its antigen is unknown.

At the deep level, the assay was run. Roughly 210 ng DNA, tens of thousands of T cell genomes, went into each sorted-subset replicate PCR. Using immunoSEQ multiplex PCR, the repertoire was profiled, and TCRdb retains in-frame clones only, with some absent. The sample yields about 1 million clones, 70% to 80% seen once. Sequencing was done on a sample of memory CD4+ T cells sorted from blood. Sample subset: CD45RA-negative fraction. This chain joins TRBV11-2 and TRBJ1-2, with 7 bases lining up with TRBD1. The receptor comes from a man aged 18-30 years in good health. CDR3 coding DNA: TGTGCCAGCAGCCCCCCGGGACAGTACTATGGCTACACCTTC. Protein sequence: CASSPPGQYYGYTF.